This TCR beta chain was observed in a study of T-cell memory formation after mild COVID-19 (dated by TCRdb to the early 2020s). Describing the broader study: TCR sequence clusters from the two donors were found to be largely donor specific. Longitudinal TCRalpha and TCRbeta repertoire sequencing tracked T-cell clones expanding and contracting after mild COVID-19 in a couple of donors. The cohort comprised two young, previously healthy adult volunteers, one female and one male. General study outcomes and caveats: Clones that contracted from day 15 to 85 showed balanced CD4/CD8 phenotypes, whereas a second wave of clones that expanded from day 15 to 37 leaned towards CD4+. The study covered only a couple of mild cases, and larger cohorts including severe cases with pre-infection samples were considered necessary. Whether the second-wave clones peaking on day 37 were SARS-CoV-2 specific was not confirmed. Contracting CD4+ clones appeared mostly in the CM and EM memory subsets, whereas CD8+ clones were enriched in EMRA. The detection of some responding clones in pre-infection memory suggests that pre-existing cross-reactive memory T cells joined the SARS-CoV-2 response.

The CDR3 covers 15 residues, taking in both the cysteine and the phenylalanine. Left in the record is the CDR3 DNA by itself, 45 bases read in frame from the first base. V trim: 7 bases; J trim: 7 bases; unmatched bases: 10. CDR1 and CDR2 are read off the germline V gene (reference sequence) as MNHNY and SVGAGI. This clonotype came up many times. What this receptor recognizes is not known. Per-base quality was not reported, and no clone a single base away is much larger than it. The instrument was an Illumina NovaSeq 6000. Using 5'RACE with constant-segment primers, TCRalpha and TCRbeta cDNA libraries were constructed, with sample barcodes and unique molecular identifiers added in the process. RNA was extracted from every sample with Trizol reagent. Library amplification was performed in two PCR steps, and a second sample barcode and Illumina TruSeq adapters were introduced in the second step. Sequencing of libraries was performed on an Illumina NovaSeq with 2 x 150 bp paired-end reads. As for the original processing: With migec v1.2.7, reads were demultiplexed and then collapsed into UMI-guided consensus sequences. Using mixcr v2.1.11, UMI consensuses were aligned to TRA and TRB V and J templates and then assembled into clonotypes. Clonotypes were classified as expanded or contracted when called significant by both edgeR and NoisET, with noise models trained on biological replicates. edgeR calls used a false discovery rate-adjusted p below 0.01 and a log2 fold-change threshold of 1. PCA with hierarchical clustering of max-normalized trajectories of the 1000 most abundant clonotypes was used as exploratory dynamics analysis. Each responding clone was given a CD4 or CD8 phenotype based on the CD4+ and CD8+ repertoires, which had been sequenced separately. TCRdb trimmed the raw reads at Q25, called clones with MiXCR and kept productive beta chains. Each CDR3 protein gets just one entry, which takes the most common genes and DNA from the rows behind it. It is TCRdb's table, rather than the study itself, that gives the V and J calls and clone size. The table for this sample lists about 260,000 distinct CDR3 sequences; over 15% of them were counted only once. 20% to 25% of the sample is in the top ten clones.

PBMCs were isolated by Ficoll-Paque density gradient centrifugation. The sequencing sample was made of PBMCs or a T cell subset sorted from them (not recorded which). Recombination joined TRBV6-6 with TRBJ2-1; TRBD2 aligns with 10 central bases. The clonotype originates from a man aged 18 to 35 who had mild COVID-19 (a few samples of this study predate the infection). The sample titles of this study are shuffled in the database, so cell type and time point are left out; the donor was told from shared clones. The CDR3 protein: CASIAGGIGRNEQFF. The DNA sequence is as follows: TGTGCCAGCATAGCGGGGGGCATCGGCAGGAATGAGCAGTTCTTC.